Below are 5 T cell receptor beta chains sequenced from a single sample in a study of blood T cell repertoires in COVID-19. Sequencing used immunoSEQ multiplex PCR; TCRdb keeps in-frame clones, though not all of them. This table has hundreds of thousands of clones, around 80% appearing once. The sample comprised peripheral blood. The receptors come from a woman of 80 years or more with acute or convalescent COVID-19.

A few counts support this clone. The chain carries TRBV7-2 and TRBJ2-3; D is undetermined. CDR1 is SGHTA and CDR2 is FQGNSA in the germline V gene. The V and J ends lost 5 bases and 4 bases respectively, with 10 bases between them. The CDR3 is 13 amino acids. The CDR3 spells CASSLFLADTQYF. The CDR3, as DNA: TGTGCCAGCAGCCTTTTTCTCGCAGATACGCAGTATTTT.

The V and J genes are TRBV5-1 and TRBJ1-2; 9 nucleotides line up with TRBD1. CDR1 is SGHRS and CDR2 is YFSETQ in the germline V gene. Trimming at V came to 1 base and at J to 7 bases, leaving 8 bases not matched to a gene. The CDR3 sequence is 15 residues long. CDR3 sequence reads: CASSLSIQGAGGYTF. The CDR3, as DNA: TGCGCCAGCAGCTTGTCGATACAGGGGGCGGGTGGCTACACCTTC.

The CDR3 protein is CASSLGLAGDYNEQFF. CDR3 sequence (DNA): TGTGCCAGCAGCCTGGGACTAGCGGGGGACTACAATGAGCAGTTCTTC. J is TRBJ2-1 and V is TRBV11-3; 14 bases are shared with TRBD2. The V gene's germline CDR1 is SGHNT and CDR2 YENEEA. The CDR3 loop spans 16 amino acids. After removal of 5 bases from V and 3 bases from J, the junction contained 3 bases not matched to a gene.

At least ten counts were recorded for this clone. The CDR3, as DNA: TGTGCCACCCTGGACAGGTTTAATGAAAAACTGTTTTTT. Translation: CATLDRFNEKLFF. The chain recombines TRBV10-3 with TRBJ1-4, with 7 bases lining up with TRBD1. With 10 bases clipped from V and 4 bases from J, the junction kept 6 bases outside the gene matches. Germline lookup yields CDR1 ENHRY and CDR2 SYGVKD. The CDR3 runs to 13 residues.

V and J are TRBV6-6 and TRBJ1-5; 7 bases match TRBD1. The junction had 6 bases not matched to a gene; V was cut back by 6 bases and J by 4 bases. CDR3 length equals 14 residues. Germline V gene data show CDR1 as MNHNY and CDR2 as SVGAGI (reference sequence). CDR3: CASRVGRGNQPQHF. The CDR3 DNA sequence: TGTGCCAGCAGGGTGGGCAGGGGGAATCAGCCCCAGCATTTT.